Each of the 19 T cell receptor beta chains below was sequenced from the same sample in a study of cytomegalovirus exposure and HLA in healthy donors. The PCR was carried out with 60 Vbeta primers and 13 Jbeta primers. Assay: immunoSEQ multiplex PCR; the TCRdb copy retains only in-frame clones and omits some. The sample yields roughly 130,000 clones, about 80% seen once. Sequencing used PBMCs. All receptors come from a boy between 2 and 10 years old in good health and CMV-seronegative.

This clone was counted a few times. The CDR3 bases are TGTGCCAGCAGTGAATATCAAACGGGTGGGGAGACCCAGTACTTC. This gives the protein CASSEYQTGGETQYF. V is TRBV6-1 and J is TRBJ2-5; D remains ambiguous. V was cut by 2 bases and J by 5 bases, with 15 bases left in between. The germline gives CDR1 MNHNS, CDR2 SASEGT. The CDR3 consists of 15 residues.

The CDR3 region is CASSGALAVGGETQYF. The CDR3 DNA reads as TGTGCCAGCAGTGGAGCACTAGCGGTAGGGGGAGAGACCCAGTACTTC. V is TRBV6-1 and J is TRBJ2-5; 8 nucleotides align to TRBD2. This CDR3 is built from 16 residues. Germline V gene lookup returns CDR1 MNHNS and CDR2 SASEGT. Trimming cost V 4 bases and J 4 bases; bases outside gene matches: 11.

The CDR3 here is CATSRAESSYNEQFF. The CDR3 bases are TGTGCCACCAGCCGAGCGGAGAGCTCCTACAATGAGCAGTTCTTC. J is TRBJ2-1 and V is TRBV15; perhaps TRBD2 as D (5 bases). CDR1 LNHNV and CDR2 YYDKDF come from the germline V gene (reference sequence). The V end lost 5 bases, the J end lost 0 bases, and 11 bases lay between the germline ends. The CDR3 is made up of 15 amino acids. The whole variable domain, remainder taken from reference TRBV15 and TRBJ2-1, is DAMVIQNPRYQVTQFGKPVTLSCSQTLNHNVMYWYQQKSSQAPKLLFHYYDKDFNNEADTPDNFQSRRPNTSFCFLDIRSPGLGDTAMYLCATSRAESSYNEQFFGPGTRLTVL.

The chain couples TRBV6-1 to TRBJ1-2; TRBD1 aligns across 7 bases. The V and J ends lost 0 bases and 4 bases, in that order; junction bases with no gene match: 5. Germline V gives CDR1 MNHNS, CDR2 SASEGT. The CDR3 has 15 residues. As DNA, the CDR3 is TGTGCCAGCAGTGAAGCAGGGGGCTCTGGCTATGGCTACACCTTC. Its translation is CASSEAGGSGYGYTF.

This chain joins TRBV19 and TRBJ2-7; TRBD1 might be the D (5 bases). Per germline, CDR1 LNHDA and CDR2 SQIVND (reference sequence). The V gene lost 5 bases and the J gene lost 2 bases, with 13 bases spanning the gap. The CDR3 extends over 14 amino acids. The CDR3 nucleotides are TGTGCCAGTAGTGGGGCAGCCGAGCCCTACGAGCAGTACTTC. This codes for CASSGAAEPYEQYF.

Only one count was recorded for this clone. The rearrangement links TRBV2 to TRBJ1-5; D is uncertain. From germline, CDR1 is SNHLY and CDR2 FYNNEI. V was cut by 11 bases and J by 4 bases, with 15 bases left in between. This CDR3 spans 13 amino acids. Here the CDR3 DNA reads TGTGCCGGCACCCGTACGGGGAATCAGCCCCAGCATTTT. Its protein product is CAGTRTGNQPQHF.

The V and J genes are TRBV19 and TRBJ2-1, with D tentatively TRBD2 (6 bases). V lost 5 bases, J lost 2 bases, and 19 bases lay in between. CDR3 size: 17 residues. Germline CDR1 LNHDA, CDR2 SQIVND (reference sequence). DNA of the CDR3: TGTGCCAGTAGTCTTAGTAGGAGGGGATTGACCTACAATGAGCAGTTCTTC. It encodes CASSLSRRGLTYNEQFF.

V and J are TRBV30 and TRBJ1-5, with 7 bases matching TRBD1. With V trimmed by 0 bases and J by 4 bases, 6 bases remained unmatched. The germline gives CDR1 GTSNPN, CDR2 SVGIG (reference sequence). This CDR3 has 15 residues. The CDR3 nucleotides read TGTGCCTGGAGTGTACGGTGGACAGGTAATCAGCCCCAGCATTTT. It yields the protein CAWSVRWTGNQPQHF.

This clone was seen only once. The chain has TRBV4-1 and TRBJ1-5; no clear D gene. The germline V and J ends were trimmed by 1 base and 1 base, with 11 bases remaining between them. This CDR3 has 16 amino acids. CDR1 is MGHRA and CDR2 is YSYEKL in the germline V gene. This CDR3 reads CASSQVLVVSNQPQHF. Written as DNA, the CDR3 is TGCGCCAGCAGCCAAGTACTAGTGGTGAGCAATCAGCCCCAGCATTTT.

This clone was observed a single time. At one end, the junction sequence differs from germline, possibly due to a read error. The V call is TRBV4-1, the J call TRBJ2-3; 8 bases are a match to TRBD2. The CDR3 loop spans 17 amino acids. CDR1 and CDR2 from the germline V gene are MGHRA and YSYEKL. CDR3 DNA: TGCGCCAGCAGCCAAGATCTAACCAGCGGGAGCATAGATACGCAGTATTTT. It encodes CASSQDLTSGSIDTQYF.

The rearrangement links TRBV6-4 to TRBJ2-1; TRBD2 matches at 7 bases. This CDR3 has 16 residues. The J segment lost 3 bases and the V segment lost 0 bases, leaving 5 bases of the junction unmatched. In germline, CDR1 is MRHNA, CDR2 SNTAGT. The CDR3 nucleotides read TGTGCCAGCAGTGACTCGGGGGGGGAGGGCTACAATGAGCAGTTCTTC. It yields the protein CASSDSGGEGYNEQFF.

The chain joins TRBV4-1 to TRBJ1-2; 7 nucleotides match TRBD1. The CDR3 is 16 residues long. Looked up from germline, CDR1 is MGHRA and CDR2 is YSYEKL. The V gene end was trimmed by 7 bases and the J gene end by 5 bases; junction bases not matched to a gene: 16. The CDR3 DNA is TGCGCCAGCACCAGGCTAGGGGACAGTAATCCTTATGGCTACACCTTC. Residues: CASTRLGDSNPYGYTF.

The V call is TRBV9, the J call TRBJ2-2; 9 bases line up with TRBD2. Per the germline V gene, CDR1 is SGDLS and CDR2 is YYNGEE. CDR3 length: 16 amino acids. Trimming removed 4 bases from V and 5 bases from J; junction bases left unmatched: 9. CDR3 DNA: TGTGCCAGCAGCCCTAGAGGGCTAGCGGGGACCGGGGAGCTGTTTTTT. This encodes CASSPRGLAGTGELFF. Complete variable domain (other parts from reference TRBV9 and TRBJ2-2): DSGVTQTPKHLITATGQRVTLRCSPRSGDLSVYWYQQSLDQGLQFLIQYYNGEERAKGNILERFSAQQFPDLHSELNLSSLELGDSALYFCASSPRGLAGTGELFFGEGSRLTVL.

This clone was observed a single time. The rearrangement links TRBV13 to TRBJ2-3; a weak D match, TRBD2 (5 bases). V lost 5 bases and J lost 2, with 17 bases in between. CDR3 length: 16 amino acids. CDR1 is PRHDT, CDR2 FYEKMQ, per germline (reference sequence). The CDR3 reads CASSLRTFRLTDTQYF. The CDR3 coding sequence is TGTGCCAGCAGCCTCCGGACTTTCCGACTCACAGATACGCAGTATTTT. Full variable domain (outside the CDR3, taken from reference TRBV13 and TRBJ2-3): AAGVIQSPRHLIKEKRETATLKCYPIPRHDTVYWYQQGPGQDPQFLISFYEKMQSDKGSIPDRFSAQQFSDYHSELNMSSLELGDSALYFCASSLRTFRLTDTQYFGPGTRLTVL.

The chain joins TRBV7-9 to TRBJ2-5; TRBD2 matches 14 bases. The CDR3 extends over 17 amino acids. J lost 2 bases, V lost 6 bases, and 8 bases had no gene match. Germline-derived CDR1 and CDR2 are SEHNR and FQNEAQ (reference sequence). This CDR3 reads CASSRLAGGRRQETQYF. The CDR3 region has the DNA TGTGCCAGCAGTAGACTAGCGGGGGGGCGGAGACAAGAGACCCAGTACTTC.

The chain carries TRBV7-8 and TRBJ2-7; 7 nucleotides align to TRBD2. Germline V gene lookup returns CDR1 SGHVS and CDR2 FQNEAQ. With V trimmed by 0 bases and J by 2 bases, 10 bases remained unmatched. The CDR3 is 17 amino acids. CDR3 in DNA: TGTGCCAGCAGCTTAGCGATGGGGGGGGGAATCGCCTACGAGCAGTACGTC. The encoded protein is CASSLAMGGGIAYEQYV.

This CDR3 is CASRPQGWNGGYTF. The CDR3 DNA is TGTGCCAGCAGACCACAGGGTTGGAATGGTGGCTACACCTTC. The rearrangement uses TRBV25-1 and TRBJ1-2; TRBD1 is a possible D gene (6 bases). The germline V and J ends were trimmed by 6 bases and 7 bases, with 18 bases remaining between them. This CDR3 is 14 amino acids long. CDR1 is MGHDK, CDR2 SYGVNS, per germline.

The chain joins TRBV27 to TRBJ1-1; D is unresolved. The germline V gene has CDR1 MNHEY and CDR2 SMNVEV (reference sequence). This CDR3 is built from 11 residues. Trimming stripped 4 bases from V and 8 bases from J, with 8 bases between. The CDR3 is CASSSPREAFF. The CDR3 DNA reads as TGTGCCAGCAGTTCCCCCAGGGAAGCTTTCTTT.

This rearrangement joins TRBV25-1 to TRBJ1-1; 7 bases are a match to TRBD1. This CDR3 comprises 13 residues. Trimming removed 8 bases from V and 5 bases from J; junction bases left unmatched: 8. From germline, CDR1 is MGHDK and CDR2 SYGVNS. The CDR3 region has the DNA TGTGCCAGCGGGCCAGGGGGAGGAACTGAAGCTTTCTTT. Amino acids: CASGPGGGTEAFF.